What follows is one T cell receptor (beta chain) and its context. The sample belongs to a study of blood T cell repertoires in COVID-19. As for the study in general: The samples span acute and convalescent COVID-19 from the United States, Italy and Spain. In each case, the material was cDNA or gDNA derived from T cells, B-cell-depleted T cells, or PBMCs.

CDR1 MDHEN and CDR2 SYDVKM come from the germline V gene. This CDR3 region has 16 residues. V was pared by 2 bases and J by 0 bases, with 13 bases between. Original processing notes: Researchers report that nucleated cell counts were estimated from reference gene primer amplification. Clones were sequenced by immunoSEQ multiplex PCR, and TCRdb holds only the in-frame ones, with some missing. V, J and clone size are taken as reported in that table, and D and trimming were inferred from the DNA itself. The data contain over 300,000 clones, around 90% of them singletons. This receptor was taken from a young man with active or convalescent COVID-19. The genes are TRBV28 and TRBJ1-1, with D possibly TRBD1 on 6 matching bases. Specimen: peripheral blood. The CDR3 reads CASSLMGRGMNTEAFF. In nucleotides, the CDR3 is TGTGCCAGCAGTTTAATGGGCAGGGGCATGAACACTGAAGCTTTCTTT.